This TCR beta chain appears in the sequencing data of a study of T cell responses to AZD1222 COVID-19 vaccine. Whole-study results and caveats: White British donors predominated, females outnumbered males, and clonal diversity was possibly underestimated.

J was trimmed by 4 bases and V by 4 bases; bases with no gene match: 8. Germline V gene sequence: CDR1 MNHEY, CDR2 SVGEGT. The CDR3 loop spans 15 amino acids. Points on this clone: The antigen remains undetermined.

The table came from immunoSEQ multiplex PCR; TCRdb's copy has only in-frame clones and leaves some out. The sample has approximately 150,000 clones; about nine tenths are singletons. The sequence was collected from an adult in good health. The input for sequencing was peripheral blood, taken on day 0 of MenACWY control vaccination. The chain recombines TRBV6-2 or TRBV6-3 with TRBJ1-2, with 8 bases lining up with TRBD1. For the CDR3, the DNA is TGTGCCAGCAGTTCGGACGGACAGGGCTTCTATGGCTACACCTTC. Its protein product is CASSSDGQGFYGYTF.